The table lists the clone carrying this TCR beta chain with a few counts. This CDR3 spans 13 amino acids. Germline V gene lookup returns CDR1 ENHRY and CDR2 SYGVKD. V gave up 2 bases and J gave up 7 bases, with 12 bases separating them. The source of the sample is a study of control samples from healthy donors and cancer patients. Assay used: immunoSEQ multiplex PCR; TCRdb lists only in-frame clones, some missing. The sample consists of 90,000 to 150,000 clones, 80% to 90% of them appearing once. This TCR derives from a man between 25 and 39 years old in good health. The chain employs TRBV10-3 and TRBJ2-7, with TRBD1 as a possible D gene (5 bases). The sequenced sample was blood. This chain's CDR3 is CAISEPPTDEQYF. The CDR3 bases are TGTGCCATCAGTGAGCCCCCGACAGATGAGCAGTACTTC.